The next 30 T cell receptor beta chains were all read from a single sample in a study of shared clonotypes between healthy human individuals. Generated by immunoSEQ multiplex PCR, the TCRdb table keeps only in-frame clones and is missing some. The sample has about 480,000 clones, over 60% seen once. Material: PBMCs. The receptors come from a woman in her thirties or forties in good health. Some clones in this sample may be carry-over from other donors' samples.

V gene TRBV2 combines with J gene TRBJ2-1; D is unresolved. Deletions cut 7 bases from V and 5 bases from J, with 6 bases between. Germline CDR1 is SNHLY and CDR2 is FYNNEI. The CDR3 contains 11 residues. The CDR3 DNA reads TGTGCCAGCAATGGTAACAATGAGCAGTTCTTC. Translating it yields CASNGNNEQFF.

The V and J genes are TRBV5-1 and TRBJ2-7, with 8 bases matching TRBD1. This CDR3 is 13 amino acids long. CDR1 and CDR2 (germline): SGHRS, YFSETQ. Germline trimming cut 1 base from V and 6 bases from J; bases unmatched to any gene: 3. CDR3 DNA: TGCGCCAGCAGCTTGCAAACAGGGGGCGAGCAGTACTTC. This gives the protein CASSLQTGGEQYF. Complete variable domain (other parts from reference TRBV5-1 and TRBJ2-7): KAGVTQTPRYLIKTRGQQVTLSCSPISGHRSVSWYQQTPGQGLQFLFEYFSETQRNKGNFPGRFSGRQFSNSRSEMNVSTLELGDSALYLCASSLQTGGEQYFGPGTRLTVT.

V gene TRBV2 combines with J gene TRBJ2-3; 7 positions match TRBD2. V dropped 8 bases and J dropped 2; count of bases not matched to a gene: 4. Germline V gene lookup returns CDR1 SNHLY and CDR2 FYNNEI. The CDR3 extends over 13 amino acids. CDR3: CASGREATDTQYF. For the CDR3, the DNA is TGTGCCAGCGGACGGGAGGCCACAGATACGCAGTATTTT.

Worth noting for this clone: Distinct nucleotide sequences in the sample also encode this CDR3. The chain joins TRBV7-9 to TRBJ2-7; possible D gene TRBD1, 6 bases. Trimming left V 5 bases short and J 4 bases short, with 12 bases between. This CDR3 is 13 amino acids long. The germline gives CDR1 SEHNR, CDR2 FQNEAQ (reference sequence). The CDR3 is CASSLGTPYEQYF. CDR3 sequence (DNA): TGTGCCAGCAGCCTCGGGACACCGTACGAGCAGTACTTC.

CDR3 coding DNA: TGTGCCAGCAGCGTAGGGAAGTACCGGGAGACCCAGTACTTC. It translates to CASSVGKYRETQYF. The J gene is TRBJ2-5, the V gene TRBV9; D ambiguous. CDR1 is SGDLS, CDR2 YYNGEE, per germline. There are 14 residues in the CDR3. The V end lost 0 bases, the J end lost 5 bases, and 11 bases lay between the germline ends.

This chain joins TRBV7-2 and TRBJ2-7; possible D gene TRBD1, 6 bases. CDR1 is SGHTA, CDR2 FQGNSA, per germline. CDR3 size: 15 residues. V lost 5 bases to trimming and J lost 0 bases, with 14 bases between them. CDR3 in amino acids: CASSPPGVASYEQYF. For the CDR3, the DNA is TGTGCCAGCAGCCCCCCAGGGGTGGCCTCCTACGAGCAGTACTTC.

A single count supports this clone. The gene calls are TRBV9 and TRBJ1-3, with a tentative D call TRBD1 (5 bases). CDR1 SGDLS and CDR2 YYNGEE come from the germline V gene. Trimming pared 4 bases from V and 2 bases from J, leaving 13 bases between. This CDR3 region has 15 residues. The DNA of the CDR3 is TGTGCCAGCAGCCCTCGACAGACTACTGGAAACACCATATATTTT. Translation gives CASSPRQTTGNTIYF. Together with reference TRBV9 and TRBJ1-3, the CDR3 gives the full variable domain: DSGVTQTPKHLITATGQRVTLRCSPRSGDLSVYWYQQSLDQGLQFLIQYYNGEERAKGNILERFSAQQFPDLHSELNLSSLELGDSALYFCASSPRQTTGNTIYFGEGSWLTVV.

The rearrangement uses TRBV7-9 and TRBJ1-2; D might be TRBD1 (6 bases). CDR3 length equals 16 residues. V was pared by 3 bases and J by 5 bases, with 19 bases between. CDR1 is SEHNR and CDR2 is FQNEAQ in the germline V gene (reference sequence). The CDR3 coding sequence is TGTGCCAGCAGCTTGGATGGAAGGGGACAAGGATATGGCTACACCTTC. The encoded protein is CASSLDGRGQGYGYTF.

The rearrangement uses TRBV7-9 and TRBJ2-7, with TRBD2 as a possible D gene (5 bases). This CDR3 region has 14 residues. The V end lost 5 bases, the J end lost 5 bases, and 16 bases lay between the germline ends. Germline V lookup: CDR1 SEHNR, CDR2 FQNEAQ (reference sequence). The CDR3 here is CASSHRGSENEQYF. CDR3 bases: TGTGCCAGCAGCCACAGAGGGAGCGAAAACGAGCAGTACTTC. Drawing the rest from reference TRBV7-9 and TRBJ2-7, the complete variable domain is DTGVSQNPRHKITKRGQNVTFRCDPISEHNRLYWYRQTLGQGPEFLTYFQNEAQLEKSRLLSDRFSAERPKGSFSTLEIQRTEQGDSAMYLCASSHRGSENEQYFGPGTRLTVT.

J is TRBJ2-2 and V is TRBV18, with TRBD1 matching over 8 bases. V trimming: 3 bases; J trimming: 5 bases; junction bases outside the gene matches: 8. The CDR3 contains 16 residues. Germline lookup yields CDR1 KGHSH and CDR2 LQKENI. CDR3 nucleotides: TGTGCCAGCTCACCCCGACAGGACAGGGTAACCGGGGAGCTGTTTTTT. Translated: CASSPRQDRVTGELFF.

V is TRBV6-6 and J is TRBJ1-1; TRBD1 matches 8 bases. In germline, CDR1 is MNHNY, CDR2 SVGAGI (reference sequence). This CDR3 region has 14 residues. V shed 6 bases and J 5 bases; nucleotides not matched to a gene: 8. DNA of the CDR3: TGTGCCAGCAGCGTCGCCACAGGGGGGACTGAAGCTTTCTTT. Its translation: CASSVATGGTEAFF.

The V call is TRBV7-9, the J call TRBJ2-7; TRBD1 aligns across 9 bases. The CDR3 has 15 residues. V shed 7 bases, J shed 5 bases, and the junction held 12 bases outside the gene matches. The germline CDR1 and CDR2 sequences are SEHNR and FQNEAQ (reference sequence). CDR3: CASNFRGQGGDEQYF. Here the CDR3 DNA reads TGTGCCAGCAACTTCCGGGGACAGGGCGGCGACGAGCAGTACTTC.

The rearrangement joins TRBV27 to TRBJ2-5; TRBD2 might be the D (6 bases). The V end lost 3 bases, the J end lost 2 bases, and 10 bases lay between the germline ends. Germline CDR1 reads MNHEY; CDR2 reads SMNVEV (reference sequence). The CDR3 has 14 amino acids. CDR3 sequence reads: CASSLASVQETQYF. CDR3 DNA: TGTGCCAGCAGTTTGGCTAGCGTACAAGAGACCCAGTACTTC.

This clone has at least ten counts. This sequence joins TRBV2 and TRBJ2-7; 7 nucleotides align to TRBD1. CDR1 and CDR2 from the germline V gene are SNHLY and FYNNEI. This CDR3 region has 15 residues. Trimming cost V 1 base and J 3 bases; bases outside gene matches: 6. The CDR3 DNA follows: TGTGCCAGCAGTGAAGGATGGGACAGAAACTACGAGCAGTACTTC. It is translated as CASSEGWDRNYEQYF.

This clone has just one count. V is TRBV18 and J is TRBJ2-2; TRBD2 matches 9 bases. The CDR3 is 18 amino acids. The ends lost 3 bases at V and 1 base at J; junction bases unmatched: 9. Germline V CDR1 and CDR2: KGHSH, LQKENI. CDR3 protein: CASSPPGGRAQNTGELFF. The CDR3 DNA follows: TGTGCCAGCTCACCCCCTGGCGGGAGGGCGCAGAACACCGGGGAGCTGTTTTTT.

The V gene is TRBV19, the J gene TRBJ2-1; a possible D gene is TRBD2 (6 bases). This CDR3 region has 14 residues. CDR1 is LNHDA and CDR2 is SQIVND in the germline V gene (reference sequence). Trimming shortened V by 7 bases and J by 0 bases, and 10 bases separated the two germline ends. DNA of the CDR3: TGTGCCAGTACCCGGGGGAGCTCCTACAATGAGCAGTTCTTC. It codes for CASTRGSSYNEQFF. Filled out from reference TRBV19 and TRBJ2-1, the complete variable domain reads DGGITQSPKYLFRKEGQNVTLSCEQNLNHDAMYWYRQDPGQGLRLIYYSQIVNDFQKGDIAEGYSVSREKKESFPLTVTSAQKNPTAFYLCASTRGSSYNEQFFGPGTRLTVL.

The genes are TRBV5-1 and TRBJ1-4, with TRBD1 identical over 7 bases. CDR3 length: 14 amino acids. With V trimmed by 4 bases and J by 4 bases, 4 bases remained unmatched. CDR1 and CDR2 (germline): SGHRS, YFSETQ. CDR3 region: CASSLGTDNEKLFF. The DNA for the CDR3 is TGCGCCAGCAGCCTCGGGACAGATAATGAAAAACTGTTTTTT.

This clone was detected once. This chain links TRBV13 with TRBJ1-2; 8 nucleotides match TRBD1. The CDR3 is 13 amino acids. Trimming cost V 2 bases and J 6 bases; bases outside gene matches: 2. Per germline, CDR1 PRHDT and CDR2 FYEKMQ (reference sequence). In DNA, the CDR3 is TGTGCCAGCAGCTTACCGACAGGGGATGGCTACACCTTC. Translation: CASSLPTGDGYTF.

This clone was detected once. The J gene is TRBJ2-6, the V gene TRBV5-3; D is undetermined. TRBV5-3 carries the ORF label, with uncertain function. The CDR3 has 19 amino acids. V gave up 4 bases and J gave up 1 base, with 21 bases separating them. The CDR3 spells CARSLYGVPIMSGANVLTF. DNA for the CDR3: TGTGCCAGAAGCCTGTATGGGGTCCCGATAATGTCTGGGGCCAACGTCCTGACTTTC.

The genes are TRBV6-1 and TRBJ1-1; 7 nucleotides line up with TRBD1. Germline V gene lookup returns CDR1 MNHNS and CDR2 SASEGT. V lost 8 bases and J lost 0; bases outside the gene matches: 3. The CDR3 has 13 residues. The CDR3 sequence: CASLGQLNTEAFF. Written as DNA, the CDR3 is TGTGCCAGCCTGGGACAGCTGAACACTGAAGCTTTCTTT.

Only a few counts were recorded for this clone. The gene calls are TRBV4-3 and TRBJ2-7; 8 nucleotides align to TRBD1. The J segment lost 2 bases and the V segment lost 1 base, leaving 1 base of the junction unmatched. This CDR3 is 14 amino acids long. The germline V gene has CDR1 LGHNA and CDR2 YSLEER. The CDR3 region is CASSQVRGPYEQYF. DNA of the CDR3: TGCGCCAGCAGCCAAGTCAGGGGGCCCTACGAGCAGTACTTC.

This clone was counted at least ten times. Different DNA sequences within this sample yield the same CDR3. This sequence joins TRBV4-1 and TRBJ2-7; 9 bases are a match to TRBD2. Germline V gene lookup returns CDR1 MGHRA and CDR2 YSYEKL. There are 16 residues in the CDR3. V was pared by 3 bases and J by 5 bases, with 11 bases of the junction left unmatched. In nucleotides, the CDR3 is TGCGCCAGCAGCCAGCAGGTAGCGGGAGCCGGCCACGAGCAGTACTTC. Encoded protein: CASSQQVAGAGHEQYF.

The chain joins TRBV19 to TRBJ2-3; the D gene is possibly TRBD1 (5 bases). Trimming took off 4 bases at V and 2 bases at J, with 13 bases between the two ends. The CDR3 length is 15 residues. Germline lookup yields CDR1 LNHDA and CDR2 SQIVND (reference sequence). The chain's CDR3 is CASSRAGLLTDTQYF. CDR3 in DNA: TGTGCCAGTAGTAGGGCAGGGCTCCTCACAGATACGCAGTATTTT.

The rearrangement joins TRBV5-4 to TRBJ2-2; perhaps TRBD1 as D (5 bases). Germline-derived CDR1 and CDR2 are SGHNT and YYREEE (reference sequence). This CDR3 spans 14 amino acids. V lost 5 bases, J lost 6 bases, and 14 bases lay in between. CDR3 protein: CASSPGRVAGELFF. Written as DNA, the CDR3 is TGTGCCAGCAGTCCCGGCAGGGTGGCCGGGGAGCTGTTTTTT.

In its sample, this clone was seen a few times. CDR3: CATLDRGTDTQYF. The DNA of the CDR3 is TGCGCCACCTTGGACAGGGGAACAGATACGCAGTATTTT. This chain joins TRBV10-2 and TRBJ2-3, with 9 bases aligning to TRBD1. Germline V gene sequence: CDR1 WSHSY, CDR2 SAAADI. Unmatched junction bases numbered 5, after V lost 10 bases and J lost 3 bases. This CDR3 has 13 amino acids.

The V call is TRBV28, the J call TRBJ2-7; D ambiguous. CDR3 length equals 12 residues. With 2 bases removed from V and 5 bases from J, the gap between germline ends came to 7 bases. The germline CDR1 and CDR2 sequences are MDHEN and SYDVKM. As DNA, the CDR3 is TGTGCCAGCAGTTTAGCTCACCACGAGCAGTACTTC. It encodes CASSLAHHEQYF.

The chain couples TRBV6-1 to TRBJ2-7; TRBD1 might be the D (6 bases). V lost 3 bases, J lost 4 bases, and 10 bases lay in between. The CDR3 runs 13 residues. The V gene's germline CDR1 is MNHNS and CDR2 SASEGT. CDR3 sequence: CASSDQGIYEQYF. For the CDR3, the DNA is TGTGCCAGCAGTGATCAGGGGATATACGAGCAGTACTTC.

CDR3 in amino acids: CASMAGDSGANVLTF. In nucleotides, the CDR3 is TGTGCCAGCATGGCAGGAGATTCTGGGGCCAACGTCCTGACTTTC. The V gene is TRBV6-1, the J gene TRBJ2-6; D gene unclear. CDR1 is MNHNS, CDR2 SASEGT, per germline. CDR3 length: 15 amino acids. Trimming shortened V by 7 bases and J by 1 base, and 11 bases separated the two germline ends.

A remark on this clone: The same CDR3 is also encoded by other DNA sequences in this sample. The V and J genes are TRBV19 and TRBJ2-1; TRBD2 matches 11 bases. Germline V gene data show CDR1 as LNHDA and CDR2 as SQIVND (reference sequence). The CDR3 has 15 residues. J lost 4 bases, V lost 3 bases, and 2 bases had no gene match. This chain's CDR3 is CASSIGTSGYNEQFF. Written as DNA, the CDR3 is TGTGCCAGTAGTATCGGGACTAGCGGTTACAATGAGCAGTTCTTC.

This chain uses TRBV7-9 with TRBJ2-7; D unresolved. The ends were cut back, 1 base at V and 6 bases at J, with 10 bases in the middle. CDR1 and CDR2 from the germline V gene are SEHNR and FQNEAQ (reference sequence). CDR3 length equals 13 residues. CDR3 amino acids: CASSLDGSAEQYF. The CDR3 region has the DNA TGTGCCAGCAGCTTAGATGGGTCCGCCGAGCAGTACTTC.